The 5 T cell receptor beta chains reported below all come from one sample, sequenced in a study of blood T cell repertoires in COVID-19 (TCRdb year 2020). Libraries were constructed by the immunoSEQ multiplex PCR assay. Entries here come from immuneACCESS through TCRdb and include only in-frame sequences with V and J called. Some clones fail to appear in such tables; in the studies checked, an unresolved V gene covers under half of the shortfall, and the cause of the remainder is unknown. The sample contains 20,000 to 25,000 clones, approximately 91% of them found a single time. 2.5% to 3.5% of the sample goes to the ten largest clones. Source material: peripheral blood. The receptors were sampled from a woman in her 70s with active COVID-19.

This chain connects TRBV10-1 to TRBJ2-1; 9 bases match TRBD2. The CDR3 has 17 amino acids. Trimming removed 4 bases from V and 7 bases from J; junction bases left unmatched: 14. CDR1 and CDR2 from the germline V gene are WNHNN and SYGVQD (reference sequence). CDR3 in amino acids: CASSGGVVSGSLNEQFF. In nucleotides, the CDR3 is TGCGCCAGCAGTGGGGGGGTTGTTAGCGGGAGTCTAAATGAGCAGTTCTTC.

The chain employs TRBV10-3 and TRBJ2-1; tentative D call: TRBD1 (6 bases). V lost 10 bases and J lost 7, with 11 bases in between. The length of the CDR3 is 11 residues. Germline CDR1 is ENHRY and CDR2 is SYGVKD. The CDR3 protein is CATQQGNEQFF. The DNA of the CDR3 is TGTGCCACCCAACAGGGAAATGAGCAGTTCTTC.

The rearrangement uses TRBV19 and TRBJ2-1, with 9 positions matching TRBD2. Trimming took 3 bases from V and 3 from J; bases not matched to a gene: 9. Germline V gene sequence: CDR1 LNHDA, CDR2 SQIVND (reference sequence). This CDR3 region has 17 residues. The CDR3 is CASSIRLAASLYNEQFF. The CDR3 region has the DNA TGTGCCAGTAGTATCCGACTAGCGGCCTCACTCTACAATGAGCAGTTCTTC.

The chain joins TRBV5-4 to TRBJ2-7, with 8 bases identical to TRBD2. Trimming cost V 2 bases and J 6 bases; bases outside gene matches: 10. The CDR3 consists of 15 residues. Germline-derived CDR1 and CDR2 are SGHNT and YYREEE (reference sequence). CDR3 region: CASSFAISGSGEQYF. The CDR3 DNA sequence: TGTGCCAGCAGCTTCGCGATAAGCGGGAGTGGCGAGCAGTACTTC.

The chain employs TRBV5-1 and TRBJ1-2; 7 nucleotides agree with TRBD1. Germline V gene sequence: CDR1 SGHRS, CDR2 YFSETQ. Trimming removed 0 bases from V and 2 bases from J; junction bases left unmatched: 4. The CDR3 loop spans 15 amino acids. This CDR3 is CASSLAGTENYGYTF. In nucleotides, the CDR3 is TGCGCCAGCAGCTTGGCCGGGACAGAAAACTATGGCTACACCTTC.